Below are 10 T cell receptor beta chains sequenced from a single sample in a study of cytomegalovirus exposure and HLA in healthy donors. The PCR had 60 Vbeta and 13 Jbeta primers. This table comes from immunoSEQ multiplex PCR, and its TCRdb copy is limited to in-frame clones, with some not included. The sample lists tens of thousands of clones; roughly two thirds were seen once. The specimen was PBMCs. The receptors stem from a male donor in good health and CMV-seropositive.

CDR3 sequence: CASSLDRGREKLFF. For the CDR3, the DNA is TGTGCCAGCAGCCTCGACAGGGGGCGAGAAAAACTGTTTTTT. This chain links TRBV11-2 with TRBJ1-4; 10 bases are a match to TRBD1. The ends lost 5 bases at V and 8 bases at J; junction bases unmatched: 5. Germline lookup yields CDR1 SGHAT and CDR2 FQNNGV. The CDR3 spans 14 residues. Supplemented by reference TRBV11-2 and TRBJ1-4, the full variable domain reads EAGVAQSPRYKIIEKRQSVAFWCNPISGHATLYWYQQILGQGPKLLIQFQNNGVVDDSQLPKDRFSAERLKGVDSTLKIQPAKLEDSAVYLCASSLDRGREKLFFGSGTQLSVL.

The chain recombines TRBV21-1 with TRBJ2-2; the table's D gene call, TRBD1, was not cross checked with the DNA. TRBV21-1 is tagged as a pseudogene. The CDR3 contains 18 residues. In DNA form, the CDR3 reads TGTGCCAGCAGCAACGAACTCCGGGACAGGGCTAGGGCCGGGGAGCTGTTTTTT. It yields the protein CASSNELRDRARAGELFF.

This clone has just one count. The chain has TRBV7-9 and TRBJ1-1; maybe TRBD1 (6 bases). The CDR3 length is 15 residues. The V end was cut by 5 bases, the J end by 1 base, with 14 bases between. Germline loops: CDR1 SEHNR, CDR2 FQNEAQ (reference sequence). The CDR3 protein is CASSRSDRRNTEAFF. The CDR3 bases are TGTGCCAGCAGCCGTTCAGACAGGAGGAACACTGAAGCTTTCTTT.

The rearrangement links TRBV29-1 to TRBJ2-1; maybe TRBD1 (6 bases). V shed 4 bases and J shed 14 bases, with 21 bases lying between them. The CDR3 contains 13 residues. Germline CDR1 and CDR2: SQVTM and ANQGSEA. The CDR3 reads CSVVTGSSKGKFF. CDR3 DNA sequence: TGCAGCGTTGTAACAGGGTCTAGCAAGGGGAAGTTCTTC.

The rearrangement joins TRBV5-1 to TRBJ1-1, with D perhaps matching TRBD1 (5 bases). The CDR3 consists of 16 residues. Germline CDR1 reads SGHRS; CDR2 reads YFSETQ. With 1 base removed from V and 0 bases from J, the gap between germline ends came to 13 bases. The CDR3 region has the DNA TGCGCCAGCAGCTTGAATGTCGGACAATTGAACACTGAAGCTTTCTTT. Amino acids: CASSLNVGQLNTEAFF.

This clone came up once. This sequence joins TRBV2 and TRBJ2-5, with no clear D. The V end was cut by 6 bases, the J end by 3 bases, with 2 bases between. Per germline, CDR1 SNHLY and CDR2 FYNNEI. This CDR3 is 10 amino acids long. The CDR3 nucleotides are TGTGCCAGCAGCAAAGAGACCCAGTACTTC. This sequence encodes CASSKETQYF.

This chain connects TRBV5-4 to TRBJ2-7, with D perhaps TRBD1 (6 bases). Per the germline V gene, CDR1 is SGHNT and CDR2 is YYREEE (reference sequence). The CDR3 spans 14 residues. Trimming left V 4 bases short and J 3 bases short, with 14 bases between. The CDR3 region has the DNA TGTGCCAGCAGCATCGGACAGAGAAACTACGAGCAGTACTTC. Protein: CASSIGQRNYEQYF.

V and J are TRBV5-1 and TRBJ2-4, with TRBD2 identical over 9 bases. Germline V gene sequence: CDR1 SGHRS, CDR2 YFSETQ. This CDR3 contains 18 residues. Trimming cost V 0 bases and J 3 bases; bases outside gene matches: 10. CDR3 nucleotide sequence: TGCGCCAGCAGCTTGGGTCCAGCGGGGGGATCGGACAAAAACATTCAGTACTTC. Translation: CASSLGPAGGSDKNIQYF. Variable domain in full (rest from reference TRBV5-1 and TRBJ2-4): KAGVTQTPRYLIKTRGQQVTLSCSPISGHRSVSWYQQTPGQGLQFLFEYFSETQRNKGNFPGRFSGRQFSNSRSEMNVSTLELGDSALYLCASSLGPAGGSDKNIQYFGAGTRLSVL.

J is TRBJ1-1 and V is TRBV5-1; D perhaps matches TRBD1 (6 bases). The CDR3 length is 14 residues. Between the trimmed V and J ends, which lost 9 bases and 5 bases, there was a span of 20 bases. CDR1 is SGHRS, CDR2 YFSETQ, per germline. The CDR3 sequence: CATTSTTGGTEAFF. CDR3 nucleotides: TGCGCCACCACGAGCACGACAGGTGGAACTGAAGCTTTCTTT. Full variable domain (remainder filled in from reference TRBV5-1 and TRBJ1-1): KAGVTQTPRYLIKTRGQQVTLSCSPISGHRSVSWYQQTPGQGLQFLFEYFSETQRNKGNFPGRFSGRQFSNSRSEMNVSTLELGDSALYLCATTSTTGGTEAFFGQGTRLTVV.

This chain joins TRBV6-1 and TRBJ1-1; no firm D call. Germline CDR1 and CDR2: MNHNS and SASEGT. V was clipped by 3 bases and J by 0 bases, with 8 bases between them. The CDR3 sequence is 14 residues long. The CDR3 DNA reads as TGTGCCAGCAGTGAGCGGGCTTTGAACACTGAAGCTTTCTTT. Encoded protein: CASSERALNTEAFF.